Each of the 23 T cell receptor beta chains below was sequenced from the same sample in a study of identical twins. MiXCR, applied by TCRdb to the 5' RACE reads, yields one record per CDR3 protein. Among 350,000 or so distinct CDR3 sequences listed, roughly 9% were seen once. Sequencing was done on a sample of naive T cells sorted from blood. Every receptor here comes from a woman in her forties or fifties in good health.

There are a few counts of this clonotype. This chain joins TRBV12-3 or TRBV12-4 and TRBJ2-1, with 7 bases aligning to TRBD2. Unmatched junction bases numbered 22, after V lost 7 bases and J lost 7 bases. The CDR3 spans 18 residues. CDR3 amino acids: CASTRREMGREFWNEQFF. The CDR3 DNA follows: TGTGCCAGCACCAGACGGGAGATGGGGCGGGAGTTTTGGAATGAGCAGTTCTTC.

This clonotype has a count of ten or more. This rearrangement joins TRBV10-2 to TRBJ2-3; no definite D call. The V end was cut by 3 bases, the J end by 8 bases, with 6 bases between. Germline CDR1 is WSHSY and CDR2 is SAAADI. The CDR3 spans 11 residues. CDR3 sequence: CASSEGITQYF. In nucleotides, the CDR3 is TGCGCCAGCAGTGAAGGTATTACGCAGTATTTT.

This clonotype was found a few times. The chain uses TRBV29-1 and TRBJ2-1; D is possibly TRBD1 (6 bases). The germline V and J ends were trimmed by 5 bases and 5 bases, with 10 bases remaining between them. The CDR3 has 12 amino acids. Per germline, CDR1 SQVTM and CDR2 ANQGSEA. CDR3 amino acids: CSVYRDNNEQFF. CDR3 nucleotide sequence: TGCAGCGTTTATCGGGACAACAATGAGCAGTTCTTC.

The sample holds many counts of this clonotype. J is TRBJ2-1 and V is TRBV12-3 or TRBV12-4; D may correspond to TRBD1 or TRBD2 (6 bases each). The CDR3 is 16 residues long. V lost 6 bases and J lost 6, with 21 bases in between. The CDR3 sequence is CASSLARLGGRNEQFF. The CDR3 DNA reads as TGTGCCAGCAGCCTGGCGCGGCTAGGGGGGCGCAATGAGCAGTTCTTC.

This clonotype was recorded at least ten times. This chain uses TRBV7-9 with TRBJ2-1, with D possibly matching TRBD1 (5 bases). The CDR3 sequence is 13 residues long. V dropped 6 bases and J dropped 9 bases, with 15 bases sitting between them. Germline lookup yields CDR1 SEHNR and CDR2 FQNEAQ (reference sequence). CDR3 nucleotides: TGTGCCAGCAGTCTAAAAGGGGCCGGTGAGCAGTTCTTC. It specifies CASSLKGAGEQFF.

The V call is TRBV23-1, the J call TRBJ1-1; D is unclear. TRBV23-1 is an ORF for which the function is uncertain. V shed 4 bases and J shed 11 bases, with 11 bases lying between them. This CDR3 is 11 amino acids long. The CDR3, as DNA: TGCGCCAGCAGTCGTCGAGGCAGGGCTTTCTTT. Its translation is CASSRRGRAFF.

This clonotype was found a few times. V usage is TRBV5-1 and J usage is TRBJ2-1; 7 bases agree with TRBD2. From germline, CDR1 is SGHRS and CDR2 YFSETQ. The V and J ends lost 5 bases and 6 bases, in that order; junction bases with no gene match: 5. CDR3 length: 13 residues. CDR3 DNA sequence: TGCGCCAGCAGGCTAGCGGCAGGCAATGAGCAGTTCTTC. It translates to CASRLAAGNEQFF. The complete variable domain, with remaining parts taken from reference TRBV5-1 and TRBJ2-1, reads KAGVTQTPRYLIKTRGQQVTLSCSPISGHRSVSWYQQTPGQGLQFLFEYFSETQRNKGNFPGRFSGRQFSNSRSEMNVSTLELGDSALYLCASRLAAGNEQFFGPGTRLTVL.

A few counts support this clonotype. For the CDR3, the DNA is TGTGCCAGCAGCCCAATAGGGGCCCCCAACAATGAGCAGTTCTTC. Its translation: CASSPIGAPNNEQFF. The chain joins TRBV5-6 to TRBJ2-1; perhaps TRBD1 as D (5 bases). There are 15 residues in the CDR3. V was trimmed by 4 bases and J by 5 bases, leaving 16 bases between them. Germline values: CDR1 SGHDT, CDR2 YYEEEE. Full variable domain (rest looked up from reference TRBV5-6 and TRBJ2-1): DAGVTQSPTHLIKTRGQQVTLRCSPKSGHDTVSWYQQALGQGPQFIFQYYEEEERQRGNFPDRFSGHQFPNYSSELNVNALLLGDSALYLCASSPIGAPNNEQFFGPGTRLTVL.

This chain joins TRBV28 and TRBJ2-4, with a tentative D call TRBD1 (5 bases). CDR1 is MDHEN, CDR2 SYDVKM, per germline. The CDR3 is 15 residues long. The ends were cut back, 4 bases at V and 2 bases at J, with 12 bases in the middle. The chain's CDR3 is CASSSPQGPKNIQYF. CDR3 DNA: TGTGCCAGCAGTTCCCCCCAGGGCCCCAAAAACATTCAGTACTTC.

The rearrangement links TRBV5-1 to TRBJ2-7; 9 positions match TRBD2. J gave up 12 bases and V 5 bases, and 18 bases lay outside the gene matches. This CDR3 region has 15 residues. Germline V gene data show CDR1 as SGHRS and CDR2 as YFSETQ. CDR3 sequence: CASRSPCGSGRPGYV. The CDR3 bases are TGCGCCAGCAGATCACCGTGTGGTAGCGGGAGACCGGGGTACGTC.

This clonotype showed up many times. J is TRBJ2-5 and V is TRBV12-3 or TRBV12-4; 11 positions match TRBD2. The CDR3 runs 15 residues. The ends lost 3 bases at V and 4 bases at J; junction bases unmatched: 4. In nucleotides, the CDR3 is TGTGCCAGCAGTTTGGGCGGACTAGCGGGAGAGACCCAGTACTTC. This sequence encodes CASSLGGLAGETQYF.

V usage is TRBV12-3 or TRBV12-4 and J usage is TRBJ1-5, with 8 positions matching TRBD1. V dropped 6 bases and J dropped 2; count of bases not matched to a gene: 3. This CDR3 region has 14 residues. This chain's CDR3 is CASRQGGGNQPQHF. In DNA, the CDR3 is TGTGCCAGCAGACAGGGGGGCGGCAATCAGCCCCAGCATTTT.

The rearrangement links TRBV4-2 to TRBJ2-7; 8 bases are shared with TRBD2. This CDR3 is 15 amino acids long. Per germline, CDR1 LGHNA and CDR2 YNFKEQ. V gave up 4 bases and J gave up 3 bases; unmatched junction bases: 8. The CDR3 spells CASSLGAGVGYEQYF. The CDR3 coding sequence is TGTGCCAGCAGCCTCGGAGCGGGAGTCGGCTACGAGCAGTACTTC.

J is TRBJ1-1 and V is TRBV30; the D gene is possibly TRBD1 (6 bases). The CDR3 totals 16 residues. Trimming removed 3 bases at V and 4 bases at J, with 21 bases between. Per germline, CDR1 GTSNPN and CDR2 SVGIG (reference sequence). The CDR3 region is CAWRDWRGRDSTEAFF. The CDR3 nucleotides read TGTGCCTGGAGAGACTGGAGGGGGAGAGATAGCACTGAAGCTTTCTTT.

The chain combines TRBV3-1 with TRBJ1-2; D not resolved. This CDR3 has 12 residues. V dropped 8 bases and J dropped 8 bases, with 15 bases sitting between them. Germline V CDR1 and CDR2: LGHDT, YNNKEL (reference sequence). The CDR3 nucleotides read TGTGCCAGCTCCACCAGGTTGGAAGGCTACACCTTC. This translates into CASSTRLEGYTF.

This clonotype occurred a few times. The CDR3 coding sequence is TGTGCCAGCAGTTTAGTAGGGAAAGACCGGGACAGGGGCCAACCACGAGAGACCCAGTACTTC. It yields the protein CASSLVGKDRDRGQPRETQYF. The genes are TRBV12-3 or TRBV12-4 and TRBJ2-5; 10 nucleotides agree with TRBD1. The CDR3 length is 21 residues. Trimming took 1 base from V and 4 from J; bases not matched to a gene: 21.

Only a few counts were recorded for this clonotype. The gene calls are TRBV5-1 and TRBJ1-1, with D perhaps matching TRBD1 (6 bases). V lost 3 bases, J lost 1 base, and 13 bases lay in between. CDR3 length: 15 amino acids. The germline gives CDR1 SGHRS, CDR2 YFSETQ. Here the CDR3 reads CASSSEQGSNTEAFF. For the CDR3, the DNA is TGCGCCAGCAGCTCAGAACAGGGATCGAACACTGAAGCTTTCTTT.

The table lists this clonotype with a few counts. J is TRBJ1-1 and V is TRBV6-2 or TRBV6-3; D is undetermined. With 0 bases removed from V and 1 base from J, the gap between germline ends came to 12 bases. The CDR3 covers 16 residues. Per germline, CDR1 MNHEY and CDR2 SVGEGT. The CDR3, as DNA: TGTGCCAGCAGTTACTCTTTAAAGGCAGGGAACACTGAAGCTTTCTTT. Amino acids: CASSYSLKAGNTEAFF.

This chain links TRBV3-1 with TRBJ2-5; TRBD1 aligns across 7 bases. V lost 4 bases to trimming and J lost 2 bases; unmatched junction nucleotides: 13. This CDR3 is 17 amino acids long. Germline-derived CDR1 and CDR2 are LGHDT and YNNKEL (reference sequence). CDR3 coding DNA: TGTGCCAGCAGCCTGAACCCTAGGGGGCGCAAACAAGAGACCCAGTACTTC. It specifies CASSLNPRGRKQETQYF.

The CDR3: CASSPRPKWEAFF. The CDR3 DNA follows: TGTGCCAGCAGCCCTAGACCCAAATGGGAAGCTTTCTTT. The J gene is TRBJ1-1, the V gene TRBV11-2; D is unclear. This CDR3 spans 13 amino acids. Germline lookup yields CDR1 SGHAT and CDR2 FQNNGV. V shed 5 bases and J shed 8 bases, with 15 bases lying between them.

This clonotype came up a few times. The chain is built from TRBV11-2 and TRBJ2-7, with D unresolved. V was pared by 3 bases and J by 7 bases, with 10 bases between. CDR3 length: 12 residues. Germline V gene lookup returns CDR1 SGHAT and CDR2 FQNNGV. This chain's CDR3 is CASSLMTTEQYF. CDR3 DNA: TGTGCCAGCAGCTTGATGACGACGGAGCAGTACTTC.

This clonotype occurred many times. This chain joins TRBV15 and TRBJ2-2; no definite D call. This CDR3 is 14 amino acids long. The ends were cut back, 4 bases at V and 6 bases at J, with 12 bases in the middle. Germline V gene sequence: CDR1 LNHNV, CDR2 YYDKDF (reference sequence). CDR3 nucleotide sequence: TGTGCCACCAGCATGGCCCGGAGTTCCGGGGAGCTGTTTTTT. Translation gives CATSMARSSGELFF. The full variable domain, with the rest looked up from reference TRBV15 and TRBJ2-2, is DAMVIQNPRYQVTQFGKPVTLSCSQTLNHNVMYWYQQKSSQAPKLLFHYYDKDFNNEADTPDNFQSRRPNTSFCFLDIRSPGLGDTAMYLCATSMARSSGELFFGEGSRLTVL.

This clonotype has a handful of counts. V gene TRBV7-3 combines with J gene TRBJ2-7; D gene uncertain. The CDR3 loop spans 13 amino acids. Germline V gene lookup returns CDR1 SGHTA and CDR2 FQGTGA. Trimming took off 1 base at V and 1 base at J, with 5 bases between the two ends. The CDR3 spells CASSLMGSYEQYF. CDR3 sequence (DNA): TGTGCCAGCAGCTTAATGGGGTCCTACGAGCAGTACTTC. The full variable domain, completed using reference TRBV7-3 and TRBJ2-7, is GAGVSQTPSNKVTEKGKYVELRCDPISGHTALYWYRQSLGQGPEFLIYFQGTGAADDSGLPNDRFFAVRPEGSVSTLKIQRTERGDSAVYLCASSLMGSYEQYFGPGTRLTVT.